Listed below are T cell receptor beta chains from one sample, sequenced in a study of CXCR3-negative and CXCR3-positive naive CD8 T cells. Each CDR3 protein gets one entry in TCRdb, which reprocessed the 5' RACE reads and gives no DNA. The sample data list under 70,000 distinct CDR3 sequences. Sequences were obtained from naive CXCR3+ CD8+ T cells from blood. These receptors originate from a human donor in good health. Some clones in this sample may be carry-over from other donors' samples. CDR3s include the opening cysteine and the closing phenylalanine or tryptophan. Each record gives: CDR3 protein, V gene, J gene, clone size. Not every row has a clone size; where given, it reads once, few, many or a size class.

CSARGGFDTGELFF	TRBV20-1	TRBJ2-2	.
CSAPQGSSYNEQFF	TRBV29-1	TRBJ2-1	.
CASSFKTGQAIYEQYF	TRBV5-1	TRBJ2-7	.
CASKFESGTYEQYF	TRBV28	TRBJ2-7	.
CASSTVGFDTQYF	TRBV27	TRBJ2-3	.
CASSGVGEYEQYF	TRBV27	TRBJ2-7	.
CASSPYVAGGLSYNEQFF	TRBV7-6	TRBJ2-1	medium-sized
CSAVARGLGSYNEQFF	TRBV29-1	TRBJ2-1	.
CASSLEWELFF	TRBV7-9	TRBJ2-2	.
CSAREQERDGYTF	TRBV20-1	TRBJ1-2	.
CSARTGADHGYTF	TRBV20-1	TRBJ1-2	.
CASSQDRVYEQYF	TRBV6-6	TRBJ2-7	.
CASSLGPGDGETQYF	TRBV4-3	TRBJ2-5	.
CSARDRQRMGYEQFF	TRBV20-1	TRBJ2-1	.
CASSQDLGLAGNSGTQYF	TRBV4-3	TRBJ2-5	.
CASSQDSLSSYEQYF	TRBV4-2	TRBJ2-7	.
CASSLRQDLGYTF	TRBV5-1	TRBJ1-2	.
CSALGRNTGELFF	TRBV29-1	TRBJ2-2	.
CASSSREAGLAGKRQFF	TRBV11-2	TRBJ2-1	.
CASSQEALAGVRDTQYF	TRBV4-3	TRBJ2-3	.
CASSRTGDPQEAFF	TRBV6-5	TRBJ1-1	.
CASSLENTGELFF	TRBV7-8	TRBJ2-2	.
CSVEDPREESYEQYF	TRBV29-1	TRBJ2-7	.
CSAEGGTSVADSYNEQFF	TRBV29-1	TRBJ2-1	.
CSVEVWEGSPYEQYF	TRBV29-1	TRBJ2-7	.
CASSLLAGTYEQYF	TRBV7-2	TRBJ2-7	.
CASSQALPASSSTDTQYF	TRBV4-3	TRBJ2-3	.
CASSGGPSDSYEQYF	TRBV7-3	TRBJ2-7	.
CASSESGAGNYGYTF	TRBV25-1	TRBJ1-2	.
CASSHPGLHYEQYF	TRBV7-2	TRBJ2-7	.
CSAPFPSEAFF	TRBV29-1	TRBJ1-1	.
CASSYSSDRGRNEQFF	TRBV6-6	TRBJ2-1	.
CASSRGTYNEQFF	TRBV11-2	TRBJ2-1	.
CSVEAARGPPEAFF	TRBV29-1	TRBJ1-1	.
CASSQERDLNTEAFF	TRBV4-3	TRBJ1-1	.
CASRSTGDEQYF	TRBV12-3/TRBV12-4	TRBJ2-7	.
CASRKKTGGNTEAFF	TRBV5-6	TRBJ1-1	.
CASSEISGANVLTF	TRBV6-4	TRBJ2-6	.
CSVEDISGNSYNEQFF	TRBV29-1	TRBJ2-1	.
CAWSENLVLSYEQYF	TRBV30	TRBJ2-7	.